This TCR beta chain was recorded in a study of T cells in Graves' hyperthyroidism and ophthalmopathy. Authors of the study amplified TCR beta CDR3 regions from RNA transcripts. With the HTBI primer set, the TCR CDR3 went through a first round of RT-PCR. Using its own MiXCR run on the multiplex PCR reads, TCRdb lists one record per CDR3 protein. The data hold around 370,000 distinct CDR3 sequences, with around 20% observed a single time. This CDR3 has 13 amino acids. Deletions cut 0 bases from V and 7 bases from J, with 9 bases between. Germline loops: CDR1 SNHLY, CDR2 FYNNEI. This clonotype was seen at least ten times.

This clonotype was sampled from a man aged 18 to 35 with Graves' ophthalmopathy. The J gene is TRBJ2-5, the V gene TRBV2, with D tentatively TRBD1 or TRBD2 (5 bases each). Source material: blood. CDR3 protein: CASSEAQGVTQYF. The CDR3 DNA reads as TGTGCCAGCAGTGAAGCTCAGGGAGTGACCCAGTACTTC.